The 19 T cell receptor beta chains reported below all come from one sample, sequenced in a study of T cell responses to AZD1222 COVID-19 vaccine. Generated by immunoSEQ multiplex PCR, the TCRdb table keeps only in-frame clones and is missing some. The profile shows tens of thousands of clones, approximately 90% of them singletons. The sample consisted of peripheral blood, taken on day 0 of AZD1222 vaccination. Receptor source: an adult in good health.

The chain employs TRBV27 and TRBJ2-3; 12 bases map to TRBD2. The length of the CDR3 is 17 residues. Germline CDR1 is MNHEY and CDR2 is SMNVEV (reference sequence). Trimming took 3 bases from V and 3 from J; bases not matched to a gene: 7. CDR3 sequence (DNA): TGTGCCAGCAGTTTCCTTCTAGCGGGGGGGCCAACAGATACGCAGTATTTT. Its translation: CASSFLLAGGPTDTQYF.

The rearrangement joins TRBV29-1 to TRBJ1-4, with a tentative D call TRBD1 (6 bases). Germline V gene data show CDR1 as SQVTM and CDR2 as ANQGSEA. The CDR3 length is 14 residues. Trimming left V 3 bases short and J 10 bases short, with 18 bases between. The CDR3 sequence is CSVEGVTGSLKLFF. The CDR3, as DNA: TGCAGCGTTGAGGGCGTGACAGGCTCCCTAAAACTGTTTTTT.

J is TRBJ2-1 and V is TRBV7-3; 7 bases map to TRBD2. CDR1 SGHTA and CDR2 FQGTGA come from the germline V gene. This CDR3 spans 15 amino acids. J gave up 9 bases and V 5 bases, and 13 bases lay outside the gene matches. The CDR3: CASSLSRGGTSEQFF. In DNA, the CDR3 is TGTGCCAGCAGCCTCTCTCGCGGGGGAACAAGTGAGCAGTTCTTC.

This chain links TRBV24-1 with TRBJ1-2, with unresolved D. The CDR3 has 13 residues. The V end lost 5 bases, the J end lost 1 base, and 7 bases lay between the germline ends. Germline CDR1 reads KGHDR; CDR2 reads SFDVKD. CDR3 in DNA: TGTGCCACCAGTGTTCGGCTTAACTATGGCTACACCTTC. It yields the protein CATSVRLNYGYTF.

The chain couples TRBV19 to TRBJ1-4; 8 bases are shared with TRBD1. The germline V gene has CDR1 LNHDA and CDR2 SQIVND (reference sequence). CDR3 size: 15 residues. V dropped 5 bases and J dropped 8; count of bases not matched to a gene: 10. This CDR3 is CASSPEQGVGEKLFF. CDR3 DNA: TGTGCCAGTAGTCCGGAACAGGGGGTTGGAGAAAAACTGTTTTTT.

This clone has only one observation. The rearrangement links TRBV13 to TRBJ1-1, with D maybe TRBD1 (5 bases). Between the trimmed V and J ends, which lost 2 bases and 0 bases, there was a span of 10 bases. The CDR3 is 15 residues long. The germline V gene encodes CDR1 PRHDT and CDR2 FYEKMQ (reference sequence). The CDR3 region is CASSLRAGMNTEAFF. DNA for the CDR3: TGTGCCAGCAGCTTAAGGGCAGGGATGAACACTGAAGCTTTCTTT.

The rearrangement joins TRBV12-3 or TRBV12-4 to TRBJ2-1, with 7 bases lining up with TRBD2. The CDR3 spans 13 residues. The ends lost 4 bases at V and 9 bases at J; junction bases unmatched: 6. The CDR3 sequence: CASSWGGSGEQFF. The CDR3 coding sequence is TGTGCCAGCAGTTGGGGGGGTTCCGGTGAGCAGTTCTTC.

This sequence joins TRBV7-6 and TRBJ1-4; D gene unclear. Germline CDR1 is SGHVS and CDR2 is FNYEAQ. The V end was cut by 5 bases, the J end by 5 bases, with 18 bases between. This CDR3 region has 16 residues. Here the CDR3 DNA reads TGTGCCAGCAGCGGTGGGTGGGGAGCCAAGAATGAAAAACTGTTTTTT. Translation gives CASSGGWGAKNEKLFF.

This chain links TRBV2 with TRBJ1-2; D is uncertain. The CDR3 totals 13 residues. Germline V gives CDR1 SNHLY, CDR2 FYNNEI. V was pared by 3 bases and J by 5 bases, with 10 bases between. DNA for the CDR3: TGTGCCAGCAGTGATTGGACGGGTTATGGCTACACCTTC. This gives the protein CASSDWTGYGYTF.

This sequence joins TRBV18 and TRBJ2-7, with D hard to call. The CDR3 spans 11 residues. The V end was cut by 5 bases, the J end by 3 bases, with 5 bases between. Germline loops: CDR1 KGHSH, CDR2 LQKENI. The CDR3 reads CASSESYEQYF. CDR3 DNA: TGTGCCAGCTCAGAGAGCTACGAGCAGTACTTC.

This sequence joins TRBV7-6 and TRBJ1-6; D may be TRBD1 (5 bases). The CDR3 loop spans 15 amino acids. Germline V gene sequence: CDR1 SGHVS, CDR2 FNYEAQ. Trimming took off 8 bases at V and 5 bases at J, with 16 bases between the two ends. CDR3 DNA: TGTGCCAGCGCTCTTTCAGGGTCAAATAATTCACCCCTCCACTTT. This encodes CASALSGSNNSPLHF.

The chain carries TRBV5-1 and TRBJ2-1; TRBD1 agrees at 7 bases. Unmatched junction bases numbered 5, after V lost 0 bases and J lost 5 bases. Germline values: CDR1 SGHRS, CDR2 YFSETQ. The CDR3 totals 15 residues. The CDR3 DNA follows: TGCGCCAGCAGCTTGGAGGGACAGTCCAACAATGAGCAGTTCTTC. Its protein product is CASSLEGQSNNEQFF.

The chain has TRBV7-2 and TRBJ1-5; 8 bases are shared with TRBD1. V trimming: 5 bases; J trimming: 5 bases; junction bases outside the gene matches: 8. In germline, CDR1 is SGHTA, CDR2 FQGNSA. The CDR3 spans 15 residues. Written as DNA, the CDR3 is TGTGCCAGCAGCACGAGGACAGGGTGGTATCAGCCCCAGCATTTT. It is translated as CASSTRTGWYQPQHF.

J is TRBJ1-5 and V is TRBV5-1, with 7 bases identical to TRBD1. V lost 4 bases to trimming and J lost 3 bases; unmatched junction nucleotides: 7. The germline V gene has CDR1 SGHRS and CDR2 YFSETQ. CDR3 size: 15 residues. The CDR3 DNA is TGCGCCAGCAGCCCCGGACAGGCCATCAATCAGCCCCAGCATTTT. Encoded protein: CASSPGQAINQPQHF.

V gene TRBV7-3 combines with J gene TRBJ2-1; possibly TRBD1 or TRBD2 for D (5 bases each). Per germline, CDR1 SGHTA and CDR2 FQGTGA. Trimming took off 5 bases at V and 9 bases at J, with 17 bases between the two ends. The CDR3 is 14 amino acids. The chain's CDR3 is CASSRGTQGTEQFF. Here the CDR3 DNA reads TGTGCCAGCAGCCGGGGTACTCAGGGCACTGAGCAGTTCTTC.

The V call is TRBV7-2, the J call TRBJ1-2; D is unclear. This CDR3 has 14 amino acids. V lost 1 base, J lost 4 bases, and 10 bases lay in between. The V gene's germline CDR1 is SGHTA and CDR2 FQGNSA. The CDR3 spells CASSLGPSAYGYTF. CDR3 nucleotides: TGTGCCAGCAGCTTAGGCCCATCGGCCTATGGCTACACCTTC. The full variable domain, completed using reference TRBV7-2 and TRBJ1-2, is GAGVSQSPSNKVTEKGKDVELRCDPISGHTALYWYRQSLGQGLEFLIYFQGNSAPDKSGLPSDRFSAERTGGSVSTLTIQRTQQEDSAVYLCASSLGPSAYGYTFGSGTRLTVV.

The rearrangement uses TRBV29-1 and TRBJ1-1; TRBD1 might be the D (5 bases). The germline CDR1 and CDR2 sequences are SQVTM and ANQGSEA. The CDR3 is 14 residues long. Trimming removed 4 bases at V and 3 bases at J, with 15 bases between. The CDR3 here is CSVALRGSHTEAFF. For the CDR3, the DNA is TGCAGCGTTGCCCTTAGGGGATCTCACACTGAAGCTTTCTTT.

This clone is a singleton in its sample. In DNA form, the CDR3 reads TGTGCCTGGAGCGCGGACAGGTACAACACTGAAGCTTTCTTT. Amino acid sequence: CAWSADRYNTEAFF. The rearrangement joins TRBV30 to TRBJ1-1; 7 bases match TRBD1. The CDR3 spans 14 residues. The J segment lost 2 bases and the V segment lost 3 bases, leaving 6 bases of the junction unmatched. Germline lookup yields CDR1 GTSNPN and CDR2 SVGIG (reference sequence). The complete variable domain, with remaining parts taken from reference TRBV30 and TRBJ1-1, reads SQTIHQWPATLVQPVGSPLSLECTVEGTSNPNLYWYRQAAGRGLQLLFYSVGIGQISSEVPQNLSASRPQDRQFILSSKKLLLSDSGFYLCAWSADRYNTEAFFGQGTRLTVV.

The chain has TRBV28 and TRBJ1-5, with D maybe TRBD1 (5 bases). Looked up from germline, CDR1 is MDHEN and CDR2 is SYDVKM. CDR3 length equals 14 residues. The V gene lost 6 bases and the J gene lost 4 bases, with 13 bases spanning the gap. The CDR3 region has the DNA TGTGCCAGCAGCCCAGGGTTTTGGAATCAGCCCCAGCATTTT. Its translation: CASSPGFWNQPQHF.